The 9 T cell receptor beta chains below come from one sample, sequenced in a study of T cell responses to AZD1222 COVID-19 vaccine. Here immunoSEQ multiplex PCR was the method, and the copy in TCRdb shows in-frame clones only, minus some. The sample lists fewer than 85,000 clones; approximately 89% were seen once. The material was peripheral blood, obtained on day 0 of AZD1222 vaccination. The source of these receptors is an adult in good health.

This chain uses TRBV5-4 with TRBJ2-2; D call uncertain. The germline V gene encodes CDR1 SGHNT and CDR2 YYREEE (reference sequence). Trimming left V 3 bases short and J 6 bases short, with 18 bases between. The CDR3 contains 16 residues. This CDR3 is CASSSESLRSSGELFF. The CDR3, as DNA: TGTGCCAGCAGCTCGGAGAGCCTTCGAAGCTCCGGGGAGCTGTTTTTT. Combining the CDR3 with reference TRBV5-4 and TRBJ2-2 gives the whole variable domain ETGVTQSPTHLIKTRGQQVTLRCSSQSGHNTVSWYQQALGQGPQFIFQYYREEENGRGNFPPRFSGLQFPNYSSELNVNALELDDSALYLCASSSESLRSSGELFFGEGSRLTVL.

The chain joins TRBV5-6 to TRBJ2-7; 7 bases map to TRBD2. Germline CDR1 and CDR2: SGHDT and YYEEEE. This CDR3 has 15 amino acids. The V gene end was trimmed by 0 bases and the J gene end by 2 bases; junction bases not matched to a gene: 5. DNA of the CDR3: TGTGCCAGCAGCTTGGAGGCTAGCGGTACCTACGAGCAGTACTTC. Translation: CASSLEASGTYEQYF.

This chain uses TRBV5-4 with TRBJ2-7, with 10 bases fitting TRBD2. Trimming at V came to 4 bases and at J to 0 bases, leaving 13 bases not matched to a gene. The CDR3 is 18 residues long. The germline gives CDR1 SGHNT, CDR2 YYREEE (reference sequence). Written as DNA, the CDR3 is TGTGCCAGCAGCGTCCCGACTAGCGGGCATGGAGGCTCCTACGAGCAGTACTTC. Its translation is CASSVPTSGHGGSYEQYF.

The V gene is TRBV5-1, the J gene TRBJ2-7, with 15 bases that match TRBD2. The CDR3 runs 16 residues. Germline V CDR1 and CDR2: SGHRS, YFSETQ. J lost 4 bases, V lost 5 bases, and 7 bases had no gene match. CDR3 sequence reads: CASRLGGTSGGYEQYF. In DNA, the CDR3 is TGCGCCAGCAGGTTAGGCGGGACTAGCGGGGGGTACGAGCAGTACTTC.

The table lists this clone with a count of one. The chain employs TRBV28 and TRBJ2-2, with D unclear. The CDR3 loop spans 15 amino acids. CDR1 is MDHEN, CDR2 SYDVKM, per germline. Deletions cut 10 bases from V and 0 bases from J, with 15 bases between. CDR3 residues: CATSRVSSNTGELFF. DNA for the CDR3: TGTGCCACCTCCCGGGTCAGTTCGAACACCGGGGAGCTGTTTTTT.

The J gene is TRBJ1-4, the V gene TRBV4-3, with 8 bases lining up with TRBD1. CDR1 and CDR2 from the germline V gene are LGHNA and YSLEER. The CDR3 totals 14 residues. V gave up 4 bases and J gave up 6 bases; unmatched junction bases: 4. CDR3: CASSPDRVHEKLFF. CDR3 coding DNA: TGCGCCAGCAGCCCGGACAGGGTCCATGAAAAACTGTTTTTT.

The chain links TRBV9 to TRBJ1-2; unclear D gene. From germline, CDR1 is SGDLS and CDR2 YYNGEE. The CDR3 sequence is 13 residues long. The V and J ends lost 7 bases and 3 bases respectively, with 13 bases between them. The CDR3: CASSPREDYGYTF. In DNA form, the CDR3 reads TGTGCCAGCTCACCCCGGGAGGACTATGGCTACACCTTC.

This rearrangement joins TRBV30 to TRBJ1-4; the D gene is possibly TRBD1 (6 bases). The V and J ends lost 2 bases and 10 bases respectively, with 14 bases between them. This CDR3 has 13 residues. CDR1 GTSNPN and CDR2 SVGIG come from the germline V gene (reference sequence). DNA for the CDR3: TGTGCCTGGAGTACTACAGGGATGGGAAAACTGTTTTTT. Amino acid sequence: CAWSTTGMGKLFF.

The V gene is TRBV4-1, the J gene TRBJ1-3; D uncertain. Germline V CDR1 and CDR2: MGHRA, YSYEKL. The CDR3 loop spans 14 amino acids. Trimming removed 4 bases at V and 1 base at J, with 8 bases between. This chain's CDR3 is CASSLPGSGNTIYF. The CDR3 region has the DNA TGCGCCAGCAGCCTCCCAGGTTCTGGAAACACCATATATTTT.